These T cell receptor beta chains were read from a single sample in a study of T cell responses to AZD1222 COVID-19 vaccine. This table comes from immunoSEQ multiplex PCR, and its TCRdb copy is limited to in-frame clones, with some not included. The sample lists 120,000 to 150,000 clones, around 89% occurring once. The sample in question was peripheral blood, obtained on day 0 of AZD1222 vaccination. These receptors originate from an adult in good health. CDR3s include the opening cysteine and the closing phenylalanine or tryptophan. D genes are given only for firm matches. Size tells how often a clone was seen (once, few, many) or the class of an expanded clone, and some rows leave it out.

D gene | clone size | J gene | V gene | CDR3 DNA | CDR3 protein
NA | NA | TRBJ1-6 | TRBV7-8 | TGTGCCAGCAGCTGGCTTGGGGCTGCGGGGAGGGCCTATAATTCACCCCTCCACTTT | CASSWLGAAGRAYNSPLHF
TRBD2 | NA | TRBJ2-7 | TRBV5-1 | TGCGCCAGCAGCTTGAGCGGGAGCTCCTACGAGCAGTACTTC | CASSLSGSSYEQYF
NA | NA | TRBJ2-7 | TRBV2 | TGTGCCAGCAGTGAAGCTAGTGGCCCAAGCTCCTACGAGCAGTACTTC | CASSEASGPSSYEQYF
NA | NA | TRBJ2-1 | TRBV7-9 | TGTGCCAGCAGCTTAGGGAACAGTGCTCGGGGAACCTACAATGAGCAGTTCTTC | CASSLGNSARGTYNEQFF
NA | NA | TRBJ1-5 | TRBV7-8 | TGTGCCAGCAGCCCGACGCCGGGACATCGGGGAGGACAGCCCCAGCATTTT | CASSPTPGHRGGQPQHF
TRBD2 | NA | TRBJ2-1 | TRBV7-2 | TGTGCCAGCAGCTTAGCCTCCTTACTAGCGGGAGAGGGTTTTAACAATGAGCAGTTCTTC | CASSLASLLAGEGFNNEQFF
NA | few | TRBJ1-2 | TRBV7-9 | TGTGCCAGCAGCTTAGTAGTCAGTATTAACTATGGCTACACCTTC | CASSLVVSINYGYTF
TRBD2 | NA | TRBJ2-3 | TRBV29-1 | TGCAGTGGGTTAGGTAGCGGGGTGGGAGATACGCAGTATTTT | CSGLGSGVGDTQYF
NA | NA | TRBJ2-1 | TRBV29-1 | TGCAGCGTTACCCGCGTGAGACCCTCCTACAATGAGCAGTTCTTC | CSVTRVRPSYNEQFF
NA | NA | TRBJ1-1 | TRBV16 | TGTGCCAGCACCGTAAACGGGGGGCTCACTGAAGCTTTCTTT | CASTVNGGLTEAFF
NA | once | TRBJ1-1 | TRBV6-5 | TGTGCCACCGTTTTTTATTCGGGGGCTGAAGCTTTCTTT | CATVFYSGAEAFF
NA | NA | TRBJ1-2 | TRBV6-1 | TGTGCCAGCAGTGAAGACCGGGACGGTGCCCGTTATGGCTACACCTTC | CASSEDRDGARYGYTF
NA | once | TRBJ1-1 | TRBV5-1 | TGCGCCAGCAGCTTGTGGAGGTACACTGAAGCTTTCTTT | CASSLWRYTEAFF
NA | NA | TRBJ1-5 | TRBV6-5 | TGTGCCAGCAGTTCTGACCGGGGTACCAATCAGCCCCAGCATTTT | CASSSDRGTNQPQHF
NA | NA | TRBJ2-5 | TRBV14 | TGTGCCAGCAGCCAAGCACAGGGTCTTAAAGAGACCCAGTACTTC | CASSQAQGLKETQYF
NA | once | TRBJ1-5 | TRBV30 | TGTGCCTGGAGGCGGACGGGAATTGGTCAGCCCCAGCATTTT | CAWRRTGIGQPQHF
NA | NA | TRBJ1-2 | TRBV16 | TGTGCCAGCAGCCAATCGAGAGTTGGCTACACCTTC | CASSQSRVGYTF
NA | NA | TRBJ2-1 | TRBV25-1 | TGTGCCAGCGGACAGCTACCCTTCAATGAGCAGTTCTTC | CASGQLPFNEQFF
NA | few | TRBJ1-4 | TRBV18 | TGTGCCAGCTCACCCGATAAGGGACCTAATGAAAAACTGTTTTTT | CASSPDKGPNEKLFF
NA | NA | TRBJ1-6 | TRBV10-3 | TGTGCCTCCCAGGGCCCCTATAATTCACCCCTCCACTTT | CASQGPYNSPLHF
TRBD1 | NA | TRBJ2-1 | TRBV10-1 | TGCGCCAGCAGTGAGTCGGTGGTACGACAGGGAAACAATGAGCAGTTCTTC | CASSESVVRQGNNEQFF
TRBD2 | NA | TRBJ2-3 | TRBV5-4 | TGTGCCAGCAGCTTGGGATCTAGCGGGAGCACAGATACGCAGTATTTT | CASSLGSSGSTDTQYF
NA | NA | TRBJ2-7 | TRBV2 | TGTGCCAGCAGTCGTGAATCCTACGAGCAGTACTTC | CASSRESYEQYF
TRBD2 | NA | TRBJ2-3 | TRBV6-4 | TGTGCCAGCAGTGCTAGCGGGAGCACAGATACGCAGTATTTT | CASSASGSTDTQYF
NA | NA | TRBJ2-7 | TRBV9 | TGTGCCAGCAGCGTAGGCCAGGGGTCCGTCGAGCAGTACTTC | CASSVGQGSVEQYF
TRBD2 | NA | TRBJ2-1 | TRBV30 | TGTGCCTGGAGTGTATCCAGGACTAGCGGGAGTCTCAATGAGCAGTTCTTC | CAWSVSRTSGSLNEQFF
TRBD2 | NA | TRBJ2-2 | TRBV5-1 | TGCGCCAGCAGCTCGTGGGGGGGACTAGCGACCCACACCGGGGAGCTGTTTTTT | CASSSWGGLATHTGELFF
NA | NA | TRBJ2-7 | TRBV6-1 | TGTGCCAGCAGTGAACCCCTGGTGGGCTATAGCTCCTACGAGCAGTACTTC | CASSEPLVGYSSYEQYF
NA | NA | TRBJ2-1 | TRBV9 | TGTGCCAGCAGCGTAGACTCGTATGAGCAGTTCTTC | CASSVDSYEQFF
NA | NA | TRBJ1-2 | TRBV11-2 | TGTGCCAGCAGCCCCCAGGGAACCGGTGGCTACACCTTC | CASSPQGTGGYTF
NA | NA | TRBJ2-7 | TRBV5-4 | TGTGCCAGCAGCTTGGTTGGTTCCTACGAGCAGTACTTC | CASSLVGSYEQYF
NA | NA | TRBJ2-7 | TRBV2 | TGTGCCAGGGGACGGACCTACGAGCAGTACTTC | CARGRTYEQYF
TRBD2 | few | TRBJ2-1 | TRBV6-1 | TGTGCCAGCAGTGAGAGACCGGGACTAGCGGGAGTGGGCAATGAGCAGTTCTTC | CASSERPGLAGVGNEQFF